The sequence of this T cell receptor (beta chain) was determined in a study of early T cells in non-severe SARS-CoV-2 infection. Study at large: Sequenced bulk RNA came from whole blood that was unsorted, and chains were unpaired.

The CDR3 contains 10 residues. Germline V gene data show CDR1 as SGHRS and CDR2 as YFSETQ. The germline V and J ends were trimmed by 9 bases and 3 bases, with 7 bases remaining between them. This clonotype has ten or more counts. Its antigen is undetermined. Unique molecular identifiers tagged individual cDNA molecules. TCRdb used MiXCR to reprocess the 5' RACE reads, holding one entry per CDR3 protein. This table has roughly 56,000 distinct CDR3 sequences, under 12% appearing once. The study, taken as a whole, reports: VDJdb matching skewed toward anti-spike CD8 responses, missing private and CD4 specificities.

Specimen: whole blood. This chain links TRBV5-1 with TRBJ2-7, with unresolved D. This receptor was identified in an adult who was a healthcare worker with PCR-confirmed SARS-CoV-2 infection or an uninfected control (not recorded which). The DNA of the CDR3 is TGCGCCAACACCCTCTACGAGCAGTACTTC. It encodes CANTLYEQYF. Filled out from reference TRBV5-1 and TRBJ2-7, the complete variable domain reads KAGVTQTPRYLIKTRGQQVTLSCSPISGHRSVSWYQQTPGQGLQFLFEYFSETQRNKGNFPGRFSGRQFSNSRSEMNVSTLELGDSALYLCANTLYEQYFGPGTRLTVT.